These 32 T cell receptor beta chains were sequenced from one sample in a study of shared clonotypes between healthy human individuals. Naive CD8 cells lacked CD45RO and underwent positive selection for CCR7, leaving out terminally differentiated effector memory CD45RA+ cells. This table comes from immunoSEQ multiplex PCR, and its TCRdb copy is limited to in-frame clones, with some not included. The repertoire holds about 2.1 million clones, with 85% to 95% as singletons. The sequenced material came from naive CD8+ T cells from PBMCs. The receptor set was obtained from a man between 18 and 35 years old in good health. Some clones in this sample may be carry-over from other donors' samples.

The CDR3 region is CASSVDNNPYEQYF. The DNA of the CDR3 is TGCGCCAGCAGCGTAGACAATAATCCCTACGAGCAGTACTTC. V usage is TRBV5-1 and J usage is TRBJ2-7; D remains ambiguous. With 4 bases removed from V and 2 bases from J, the gap between germline ends came to 13 bases. The V gene's germline CDR1 is SGHRS and CDR2 YFSETQ. CDR3 length: 14 amino acids.

The V call is TRBV13, the J call TRBJ1-5, with 10 bases identical to TRBD1. Trimming took 3 bases from V and 4 from J; bases not matched to a gene: 3. Looked up from germline, CDR1 is PRHDT and CDR2 is FYEKMQ (reference sequence). This CDR3 is 15 amino acids long. The CDR3 is CASSFGTGANQPQHF. CDR3 bases: TGTGCCAGCAGCTTTGGGACAGGGGCAAATCAGCCCCAGCATTTT.

The rearrangement uses TRBV11-2 and TRBJ2-3, with D perhaps TRBD1 (6 bases). The ends were cut back, 3 bases at V and 7 bases at J, with 17 bases in the middle. Looked up from germline, CDR1 is SGHAT and CDR2 is FQNNGV. This CDR3 has 15 residues. CDR3 sequence (DNA): TGTGCCAGCAGCTTCATGGCAGGGACAACGAATACGCAGTATTTT. This translates into CASSFMAGTTNTQYF.

Points on this clone: The same CDR3 also results from other DNA sequences found in this sample. The chain joins TRBV27 to TRBJ2-7; D uncertain. The germline V and J ends were trimmed by 3 bases and 0 bases, with 6 bases remaining between them. The CDR3 spans 13 residues. CDR1 is MNHEY and CDR2 is SMNVEV in the germline V gene (reference sequence). Here the CDR3 reads CASSFLGSYEQYF. The CDR3 nucleotides are TGTGCCAGCAGTTTCTTGGGCTCCTACGAGCAGTACTTC.

The gene calls are TRBV5-4 and TRBJ2-2; 9 nucleotides agree with TRBD1. V dropped 1 base and J dropped 4; count of bases not matched to a gene: 8. CDR1 SGHNT and CDR2 YYREEE come from the germline V gene (reference sequence). This CDR3 has 17 amino acids. CDR3 loop: CASSLSRRQGGTGELFF. Here the CDR3 DNA reads TGTGCCAGCAGCTTGTCACGTCGACAGGGGGGCACCGGGGAGCTGTTTTTT. Full variable domain (remainder filled in from reference TRBV5-4 and TRBJ2-2): ETGVTQSPTHLIKTRGQQVTLRCSSQSGHNTVSWYQQALGQGPQFIFQYYREEENGRGNFPPRFSGLQFPNYSSELNVNALELDDSALYLCASSLSRRQGGTGELFFGEGSRLTVL.

This clone came up once. V usage is TRBV5-6 and J usage is TRBJ1-5; D not certain. The V gene's germline CDR1 is SGHDT and CDR2 YYEEEE. The CDR3 loop spans 15 amino acids. V dropped 0 bases and J dropped 1 base, with 8 bases sitting between them. CDR3 nucleotide sequence: TGTGCCAGCAGCTTGGCCTTACAGAGCAATCAGCCCCAGCATTTT. Translated, it gives CASSLALQSNQPQHF.

The chain carries TRBV2 and TRBJ2-7; 9 positions agree with TRBD1. V lost 6 bases and J lost 6; bases outside the gene matches: 6. The CDR3 loop spans 13 amino acids. In germline, CDR1 is SNHLY, CDR2 FYNNEI. Here the CDR3 reads CASRPTGGGEQYF. The DNA of the CDR3 is TGTGCCAGCAGACCTACAGGGGGCGGCGAGCAGTACTTC.

The V and J genes are TRBV19 and TRBJ2-1; D is possibly TRBD1 (5 bases). Germline V gene sequence: CDR1 LNHDA, CDR2 SQIVND (reference sequence). CDR3 size: 12 residues. Trimming pared 1 base from V and 10 bases from J, leaving 8 bases between. The chain's CDR3 is CASSIVAGEQFF. The CDR3 coding sequence is TGTGCCAGTAGTATAGTAGCAGGGGAGCAGTTCTTC. Supplemented by reference TRBV19 and TRBJ2-1, the full variable domain reads DGGITQSPKYLFRKEGQNVTLSCEQNLNHDAMYWYRQDPGQGLRLIYYSQIVNDFQKGDIAEGYSVSREKKESFPLTVTSAQKNPTAFYLCASSIVAGEQFFGPGTRLTVL.

V is TRBV5-1 and J is TRBJ2-2; unclear D gene. This CDR3 comprises 11 residues. V lost 8 bases, J lost 11 bases, and 13 bases lay in between. In germline, CDR1 is SGHRS, CDR2 YFSETQ. The CDR3 protein is CARINEFELFF. The CDR3 coding sequence is TGCGCCAGAATCAACGAATTTGAGCTGTTTTTT. Using reference TRBV5-1 and TRBJ2-2 for the parts outside the CDR3, the full variable domain is KAGVTQTPRYLIKTRGQQVTLSCSPISGHRSVSWYQQTPGQGLQFLFEYFSETQRNKGNFPGRFSGRQFSNSRSEMNVSTLELGDSALYLCARINEFELFFGEGSRLTVL.

The chain is built from TRBV29-1 and TRBJ2-1, with 9 bases lining up with TRBD2. Trimming took 7 bases from V and 9 from J; bases not matched to a gene: 13. From germline, CDR1 is SQVTM and CDR2 ANQGSEA. The CDR3 totals 14 residues. The CDR3 nucleotides are TGCAGCGCTGGAGGGGGCCTAGCGGGAATTGAGCAGTTCTTC. Its protein is CSAGGGLAGIEQFF.

The genes are TRBV10-3 and TRBJ2-3; D gene unclear. With 2 bases removed from V and 2 bases from J, the gap between germline ends came to 5 bases. CDR1 ENHRY and CDR2 SYGVKD come from the germline V gene. The CDR3 extends over 13 amino acids. CDR3 protein: CAISEAATDTQYF. The CDR3 nucleotides are TGTGCCATCAGTGAGGCAGCCACAGATACGCAGTATTTT.

The chain has TRBV11-2 and TRBJ2-3; possibly TRBD2 for D (6 bases). Trimming stripped 5 bases from V and 1 base from J, with 19 bases between. In germline, CDR1 is SGHAT, CDR2 FQNNGV. The length of the CDR3 is 17 residues. The CDR3 DNA follows: TGTGCCAGCAGCCCCAGCCGGGTGGAGGGACGCACAGATACGCAGTATTTT. Its protein is CASSPSRVEGRTDTQYF. Together with reference TRBV11-2 and TRBJ2-3, the CDR3 gives the full variable domain: EAGVAQSPRYKIIEKRQSVAFWCNPISGHATLYWYQQILGQGPKLLIQFQNNGVVDDSQLPKDRFSAERLKGVDSTLKIQPAKLEDSAVYLCASSPSRVEGRTDTQYFGPGTRLTVL.

This chain links TRBV11-2 with TRBJ1-5; unclear D gene. The CDR3 is 15 residues long. V was shortened by 5 bases and J by 2 bases, with 13 bases between the two germline ends. Looked up from germline, CDR1 is SGHAT and CDR2 is FQNNGV. CDR3 in DNA: TGTGCCAGCAGCGCAACCTCCAGTGGCAATCAGCCCCAGCATTTT. Its translation is CASSATSSGNQPQHF.

This clone has just one count. CDR3 DNA sequence: TGCAGTGCTAGTCCTAGCGGGGCCCAGTACTTC. It is translated as CSASPSGAQYF. The J gene is TRBJ2-5, the V gene TRBV20-1; 9 bases agree with TRBD2. The CDR3 totals 11 residues. Losses at the gene ends were 3 bases for V and 9 bases for J; bases not matched to a gene: 2. From germline, CDR1 is DFQATT and CDR2 SNEGSKA (reference sequence).

The CDR3 loop reads CASSFAGSFYNEQFF. The CDR3 coding sequence is TGTGCCAGCAGCTTTGCGGGATCTTTCTACAATGAGCAGTTCTTC. The rearrangement links TRBV11-1 to TRBJ2-1; possible D gene TRBD2, 6 bases. The CDR3 is 15 amino acids. Germline V gene data show CDR1 as SGHAT and CDR2 as FQDESV (reference sequence). Trimming left V 3 bases short and J 3 bases short, with 12 bases between.

The rearrangement joins TRBV12-5 to TRBJ1-1, with D possibly TRBD1 on 6 matching bases. In germline, CDR1 is LGHNT, CDR2 FRNRAP. This CDR3 region has 17 residues. V lost 1 base and J lost 1, with 16 bases in between. The CDR3 DNA sequence: TGTGCTAGTGGTTTGGCCACCACATACAGGGAGAACACTGAAGCTTTCTTT. Translating it yields CASGLATTYRENTEAFF.

Concerning this clone: The sample has other DNA sequences that encode this CDR3 too. V usage is TRBV28 and J usage is TRBJ2-1; no definite D call. The CDR3 has 11 amino acids. CDR1 is MDHEN, CDR2 SYDVKM, per germline. Trimming removed 5 bases at V and 8 bases at J, with 7 bases between. The CDR3 loop is CASSLRDEQFF. The CDR3 DNA follows: TGTGCCAGCAGTCTACGGGATGAGCAGTTCTTC.

About this clone: Other DNA sequences in this specimen translate into the identical CDR3. The chain couples TRBV27 to TRBJ2-7, with a weak D call TRBD2 (6 bases). The V end lost 2 bases, the J end lost 2 bases, and 10 bases lay between the germline ends. The germline CDR1 and CDR2 sequences are MNHEY and SMNVEV (reference sequence). This CDR3 has 14 residues. The CDR3 loop is CASSLRGTTYEQYF. Written as DNA, the CDR3 is TGTGCCAGCAGTTTACGCGGGACCACCTACGAGCAGTACTTC.

The CDR3 DNA sequence: TGTGCCAGCAGCGCCCCAAGAGCGGGAGTAATCAATGAGCAGTTCTTC. Translating gives CASSAPRAGVINEQFF. This chain joins TRBV9 and TRBJ2-1, with 8 bases aligning to TRBD2. This CDR3 comprises 16 residues. Germline V CDR1 and CDR2: SGDLS, YYNGEE. Germline trimming cut 3 bases from V and 6 bases from J; bases unmatched to any gene: 11.

The rearrangement joins TRBV29-1 to TRBJ2-1; 7 bases map to TRBD2. CDR1 SQVTM and CDR2 ANQGSEA come from the germline V gene. V shed 8 bases and J 6 bases; nucleotides not matched to a gene: 13. The CDR3 sequence is 14 residues long. The CDR3 is CSLLGGRVGNEQFF. The CDR3 DNA reads TGCAGCCTTCTGGGCGGGAGAGTCGGCAATGAGCAGTTCTTC.

This CDR3 is CASRKGEAVPYEQYF. DNA for the CDR3: TGTGCCAGCAGGAAGGGGGAGGCAGTTCCCTACGAGCAGTACTTC. The chain combines TRBV18 with TRBJ2-7; D possibly matches TRBD1 or TRBD2 (6 bases each). V gave up 8 bases and J gave up 2 bases, with 19 bases separating them. Germline lookup yields CDR1 KGHSH and CDR2 LQKENI. The CDR3 has 15 residues.

The chain carries TRBV29-1 and TRBJ1-1, with 9 positions matching TRBD1. The germline V gene encodes CDR1 SQVTM and CDR2 ANQGSEA. V lost 6 bases, J lost 1 base, and 3 bases stayed unmatched. The CDR3 sequence is 13 residues long. CDR3 nucleotide sequence: TGCAGCGTAGAGACAGGGGGGAACACTGAAGCTTTCTTT. Translating gives CSVETGGNTEAFF.

V usage is TRBV5-4 and J usage is TRBJ1-1; no clear D gene. The CDR3 runs to 14 residues. The ends were cut back, 4 bases at V and 1 base at J, with 11 bases in the middle. Germline assignment: CDR1 SGHNT and CDR2 YYREEE (reference sequence). For the CDR3, the DNA is TGTGCCAGCAGCGCCCCCGGCAGGAACACTGAAGCTTTCTTT. Protein: CASSAPGRNTEAFF. Full variable domain (remainder filled in from reference TRBV5-4 and TRBJ1-1): ETGVTQSPTHLIKTRGQQVTLRCSSQSGHNTVSWYQQALGQGPQFIFQYYREEENGRGNFPPRFSGLQFPNYSSELNVNALELDDSALYLCASSAPGRNTEAFFGQGTRLTVV.

V is TRBV7-9 and J is TRBJ2-6; the match to TRBD1 covers 7 bases. This CDR3 is built from 18 residues. J gave up 0 bases and V 4 bases, and 9 bases lay outside the gene matches. CDR1 and CDR2 (germline): SEHNR, FQNEAQ (reference sequence). This chain's CDR3 is CASSSAGTVSSGANVLTF. In DNA form, the CDR3 reads TGTGCCAGCAGCTCGGCCGGGACAGTGAGCTCTGGGGCCAACGTCCTGACTTTC. Combining the CDR3 with reference TRBV7-9 and TRBJ2-6 gives the whole variable domain DTGVSQNPRHKITKRGQNVTFRCDPISEHNRLYWYRQTLGQGPEFLTYFQNEAQLEKSRLLSDRFSAERPKGSFSTLEIQRTEQGDSAMYLCASSSAGTVSSGANVLTFGAGSRLTVL.

This clone was counted only a few times. This CDR3 is CASGDSNQPQHF. The DNA of the CDR3 is TGTGCCAGCGGAGATAGCAATCAGCCCCAGCATTTT. The chain links TRBV18 to TRBJ1-5; D ambiguous. CDR1 is KGHSH and CDR2 is LQKENI in the germline V gene. The CDR3 has 12 residues. The V and J ends lost 8 bases and 0 bases respectively, with 5 bases between them.

V and J are TRBV18 and TRBJ1-5; no reliable D call. The CDR3 spans 16 residues. CDR1 and CDR2 from the germline V gene are KGHSH and LQKENI. Trimming cost V 3 bases and J 4 bases, with 16 bases left between them. The CDR3 loop is CASSPSPTGINQPQHF. The CDR3 region has the DNA TGTGCCAGCTCACCGAGTCCTACCGGGATTAATCAGCCCCAGCATTTT.

The genes are TRBV28 and TRBJ2-7, with D perhaps matching TRBD1 (7 bases). With 6 bases removed from V and 8 bases from J, the gap between germline ends came to 17 bases. CDR3 length: 13 residues. From germline, CDR1 is MDHEN and CDR2 SYDVKM. As DNA, the CDR3 is TGTGCCAGCAGCTGGCGGACAGGAGGGCAGCAGTACTTC. Amino acid sequence: CASSWRTGGQQYF.

The J gene is TRBJ2-5, the V gene TRBV19, with TRBD2 matching over 9 bases. Unmatched junction bases numbered 9, after V lost 6 bases and J lost 1 base. This CDR3 spans 16 amino acids. Germline lookup yields CDR1 LNHDA and CDR2 SQIVND (reference sequence). The CDR3 is CASRGLAGLTQETQYF. CDR3 in DNA: TGTGCCAGTAGAGGGCTAGCGGGGCTGACCCAAGAGACCCAGTACTTC. The full variable domain, with the rest looked up from reference TRBV19 and TRBJ2-5, is DGGITQSPKYLFRKEGQNVTLSCEQNLNHDAMYWYRQDPGQGLRLIYYSQIVNDFQKGDIAEGYSVSREKKESFPLTVTSAQKNPTAFYLCASRGLAGLTQETQYFGPGTRLLVL.

V usage is TRBV4-1 and J usage is TRBJ2-6; D unresolved. From germline, CDR1 is MGHRA and CDR2 YSYEKL. CDR3 size: 18 residues. V was pared by 5 bases and J by 5 bases, with 22 bases between. In nucleotides, the CDR3 is TGCGCCAGCAGCAAGATACGAGAACCACAAAGTCGGGCCAACGTCCTGACTTTC. Translated: CASSKIREPQSRANVLTF.

The V and J genes are TRBV7-9 and TRBJ2-7, with a possible D match to TRBD2 (5 bases). Germline CDR1 SEHNR, CDR2 FQNEAQ (reference sequence). This CDR3 is built from 14 residues. The V end was cut by 5 bases, the J end by 5 bases, with 16 bases between. The CDR3 sequence: CASSPSRLGDEQYF. The DNA for the CDR3 is TGTGCCAGCAGCCCCAGTAGGCTCGGGGACGAGCAGTACTTC.

The chain employs TRBV15 and TRBJ1-1; no clear D. The V end lost 3 bases, the J end lost 0 bases, and 14 bases lay between the germline ends. Germline V lookup: CDR1 LNHNV, CDR2 YYDKDF (reference sequence). The CDR3 totals 16 residues. CDR3 sequence reads: CATSRVRGRMNTEAFF. As DNA, the CDR3 is TGTGCCACCAGCAGGGTACGGGGTCGGATGAACACTGAAGCTTTCTTT.

The chain has TRBV5-6 and TRBJ1-1; D not resolved. The germline V gene encodes CDR1 SGHDT and CDR2 YYEEEE. CDR3 length: 14 residues. The V end lost 5 bases, the J end lost 0 bases, and 11 bases lay between the germline ends. CDR3 loop: CASRVFSMNTEAFF. CDR3 DNA: TGTGCCAGCAGGGTATTCAGCATGAACACTGAAGCTTTCTTT.